The next 8 T cell receptor beta chains were all read from a single sample in a study of blood T cells in healthy people across ages. Sample-barcoded 5' priming and a J-beta primer mix drove a second PCR of roughly 6 to 12 cycles. TCRdb passed the 5' RACE reads through MiXCR, listing each CDR3 protein once. The repertoire has hundreds of thousands of distinct CDR3 sequences, 24% of them found once; the top ten carry approximately 8.7%. These data also formed part of another study, on T cells of mothers and their children.

Sequencing was performed on blood. All receptors derive from a boy between 10 and 17 years old in good health.

The chain recombines TRBV29-1 with TRBJ2-7; the match to TRBD1 covers 7 bases. This CDR3 comprises 15 residues. CDR1 and CDR2 from the germline V gene are SQVTM and ANQGSEA. The V gene end was trimmed by 3 bases and the J gene end by 3 bases; junction bases not matched to a gene: 11. Here the CDR3 reads CSVEGRAGGVYEQYF. The CDR3 coding sequence is TGCAGCGTTGAGGGTAGGGCAGGGGGTGTCTACGAGCAGTACTTC.

This rearrangement joins TRBV4-2 to TRBJ2-3; D is unclear. Germline CDR1 and CDR2: LGHNA and YNFKEQ. V was shortened by 0 bases and J by 3 bases, with 16 bases between the two germline ends. This CDR3 region has 17 residues. For the CDR3, the DNA is TGTGCCAGCAGCCAAGATGATACGTCGTTTCGGACAGATACGCAGTATTTT. This codes for CASSQDDTSFRTDTQYF.

This clonotype has just a few counts. The chain has TRBV20-1 and TRBJ1-6; D not certain. Trimming cost V 0 bases and J 6 bases, with 9 bases left between them. The germline CDR1 and CDR2 sequences are DFQATT and SNEGSKA (reference sequence). CDR3 length: 14 residues. The CDR3 DNA reads as TGCAGTGCTAGAGATGGCAGTTGTAATTCACCCCTCCACTTT. The encoded protein is CSARDGSCNSPLHF.

This clonotype turned up a few times. The gene calls are TRBV27 and TRBJ2-2, with TRBD1 matching 8 bases. Germline CDR1 reads MNHEY; CDR2 reads SMNVEV (reference sequence). The CDR3 loop spans 14 amino acids. V lost 6 bases, J lost 4 bases, and 4 bases stayed unmatched. The CDR3: CASRRQGSTGELFF. CDR3 DNA: TGTGCCAGCAGGCGACAGGGGAGCACCGGGGAGCTGTTTTTT.

The gene calls are TRBV11-2 and TRBJ2-4, with D maybe TRBD2 (5 bases). The CDR3 is 17 residues long. Germline V gene lookup returns CDR1 SGHAT and CDR2 FQNNGV. V was trimmed by 3 bases and J by 0 bases, leaving 15 bases between them. The CDR3: CASSFLSGGLAKNIQYF. The CDR3 region has the DNA TGTGCCAGCAGCTTTTTGAGTGGCGGGCTAGCCAAAAACATTCAGTACTTC.

This clonotype was recorded a few times. V is TRBV7-2 and J is TRBJ2-5; D gene uncertain. This CDR3 is 14 amino acids long. Germline V gene sequence: CDR1 SGHTA, CDR2 FQGNSA. V was pared by 5 bases and J by 4 bases, with 14 bases between. The DNA for the CDR3 is TGTGCCAGCAGCCACAACCTGAACGGAGAGACCCAGTACTTC. It codes for CASSHNLNGETQYF.

V and J are TRBV28 and TRBJ2-5, with TRBD1 matching 9 bases. Germline values: CDR1 MDHEN, CDR2 SYDVKM. V was pared by 6 bases and J by 3 bases, with 8 bases of the junction left unmatched. The length of the CDR3 is 15 residues. This CDR3 reads CASRRTGDFKETQYF. The CDR3 region has the DNA TGTGCCAGCAGGCGGACAGGGGACTTCAAAGAGACCCAGTACTTC.

This clonotype was counted a few times. CDR3 in amino acids: CASSQDRTRLSSYEQYF. The CDR3 DNA reads TGCGCCAGCAGCCAAGATAGGACGAGACTAAGCTCCTACGAGCAGTACTTC. V is TRBV4-3 and J is TRBJ2-7; TRBD2 is a possible D gene (5 bases). The germline gives CDR1 LGHNA, CDR2 YSLEER. V was trimmed by 0 bases and J by 0 bases, leaving 15 bases between them. The CDR3 spans 17 residues.